This record concerns one TCR beta chain sequence. Repertoires were generated with immunoSEQ multiplex PCR, while TCRdb's copy carries only in-frame clones and drops some. The sample consists of some 210,000 clones, 92% of them appearing once. This sample stems from a study of blood T cell repertoires in COVID-19. Seattle's cohort entered during active infection and was followed longitudinally. The germline V and J ends were trimmed by 3 bases and 7 bases, with 12 bases remaining between them. Germline V gene data show CDR1 as LNHDA and CDR2 as SQIVND (reference sequence). The CDR3 has 13 amino acids. Sequencing was carried out using peripheral blood. The V gene is TRBV19, the J gene TRBJ1-1, with D possibly matching TRBD1 (6 bases). The sequence was obtained from a man in his sixties with COVID-19, enrolled during active disease. This chain's CDR3 is CASSMSWTVEAFF. The CDR3 DNA is TGTGCCAGTAGTATGTCATGGACAGTTGAAGCTTTCTTT.